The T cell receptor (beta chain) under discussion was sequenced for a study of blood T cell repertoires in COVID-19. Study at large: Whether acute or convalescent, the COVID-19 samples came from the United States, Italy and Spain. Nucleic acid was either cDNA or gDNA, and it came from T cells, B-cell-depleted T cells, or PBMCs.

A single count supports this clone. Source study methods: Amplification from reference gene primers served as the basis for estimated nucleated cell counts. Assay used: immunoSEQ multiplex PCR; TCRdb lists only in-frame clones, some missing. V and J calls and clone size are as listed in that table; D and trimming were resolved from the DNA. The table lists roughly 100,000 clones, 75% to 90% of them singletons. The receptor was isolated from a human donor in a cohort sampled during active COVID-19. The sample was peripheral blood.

CDR3 coding DNA: TGTGCCAGTAGTATGCGCAGGGGACAAGAGACCCAGTACTTC. Amino acids: CASSMRRGQETQYF. The chain is built from TRBV19 and TRBJ2-5, with a weak D call TRBD1 (6 bases). Germline CDR1 and CDR2: LNHDA and SQIVND (reference sequence). V lost 3 bases to trimming and J lost 2 bases, with 10 bases between them. The CDR3 loop spans 14 amino acids.